This T cell receptor (beta chain) originates from a study of T-cell memory formation after mild COVID-19. Whole-study findings and limits: Clones that contracted clustered mainly in CM and EM if CD4+ and in EMRA if CD8+.

Turning to this clonotype: The antigen remains undetermined.

5'RACE with constant-segment primers built TCRalpha and TCRbeta cDNA libraries with UMIs. MiXCR was run by TCRdb on the 5' RACE reads, yielding one entry per CDR3 protein. Among roughly 350,000 distinct CDR3 sequences listed, approximately 15% were seen once. Germline V lookup: CDR1 LNHDA, CDR2 SQIVND (reference sequence). V was clipped by 7 bases and J by 0 bases, with 13 bases between them. The CDR3 runs 16 residues. The sequence was obtained from a man aged 18-30 years who had mild COVID-19 (a few samples of this study predate the infection). Cell type and time point are not known. Specimen: PBMCs or a T cell subset sorted from them (not recorded which). J is TRBJ2-6 and V is TRBV19; a possible D gene is TRBD1 (6 bases). CDR3 DNA: TGTGCCAGTACCCGACAGGTGCTCTCTGGGGCCAACGTCCTGACTTTC. Translated: CASTRQVLSGANVLTF.